These T cell receptor beta chains were read from a single sample in a study of T-cell reconstitution after alpha-beta-depleted transplantation in children. MiXCR was run by TCRdb on the PCR reads, yielding one entry per CDR3 protein. This table holds roughly 200,000 distinct CDR3 sequences, approximately 14% found once. Here the sequenced sample was PBMCs from the stem cell graft donor, taken from the stem cell graft. The receptor source for this set is a human donor who donated a stem cell graft to a child with acute lymphoblastic leukemia. Each CDR3 is given with its conserved first and last residue. A D gene is named only where the DNA matches it firmly. Rows may omit the clone size; those that give it use once, few, many or a size class.

J: TRBJ1-1
size: few
D: NA
V: TRBV5-1
CDR3: CASSDRTHTEAFF
DNA: TGCGCCAGCAGCGACAGGACTCACACTGAAGCTTTCTTT

J: TRBJ2-1
size: many
D: TRBD2
V: TRBV18
CDR3: CASSTRAGDTYNEQFF
DNA: TGTGCCAGCTCCACAAGGGCGGGAGATACCTACAATGAGCAGTTCTTC

J: TRBJ2-7
size: many
D: TRBD1
V: TRBV6-1
CDR3: CASRARQGASYEQYF
DNA: TGTGCCAGCAGGGCAAGACAGGGAGCCTCCTACGAGCAGTACTTC

J: TRBJ2-7
size: NA
D: NA
V: TRBV7-2
CDR3: CASSLLGAGIVYEQYF
DNA: TGTGCCAGCAGCTTACTAGGCGCAGGGATTGTATACGAGCAGTACTTC

J: TRBJ2-7
size: NA
D: TRBD2
V: TRBV20-1
CDR3: CSANILSGRFNEQYF
DNA: TGCAGTGCCAATATTCTCAGCGGGAGGTTTAACGAGCAGTACTTC

J: TRBJ1-1
size: few
D: TRBD1
V: TRBV29-1
CDR3: CSGTQGVRTEAFF
DNA: TGCAGCGGAACACAGGGGGTAAGGACTGAAGCTTTCTTT

J: TRBJ2-4
size: NA
D: NA
V: TRBV3-1
CDR3: CASSQGPGFNIQYF
DNA: TGTGCCAGCAGCCAAGGCCCCGGTTTTAACATTCAGTACTTC

J: TRBJ2-3
size: NA
D: TRBD2
V: TRBV5-1
CDR3: CASREGPAGSTDTQYF
DNA: TGCGCCAGCAGAGAGGGCCCAGCGGGAAGCACAGATACGCAGTATTTT

J: TRBJ2-1
size: many
D: NA
V: TRBV20-1
CDR3: CSARSGTSHNEQFF
DNA: TGCAGTGCTAGGTCCGGGACCTCCCACAATGAGCAGTTCTTC

J: TRBJ2-2
size: many
D: TRBD2
V: TRBV27
CDR3: CASSLGIGTSGRSGGELFF
DNA: TGTGCCAGCAGTTTGGGGATCGGGACTAGCGGGAGGTCGGGCGGGGAGCTGTTTTTT

J: TRBJ1-5
size: many
D: TRBD1
V: TRBV24-1
CDR3: CATSDPGQGGQPQHF
DNA: TGTGCCACCAGTGATCCCGGACAGGGCGGTCAGCCCCAGCATTTT

J: TRBJ2-6
size: many
D: TRBD2
V: TRBV19
CDR3: CASSMRLAGGSGANVLTF
DNA: TGTGCCAGTAGTATGCGGCTAGCGGGGGGCTCTGGGGCCAACGTCCTGACTTTC

J: TRBJ1-1
size: many
D: NA
V: TRBV29-1
CDR3: CSAYRDGTFEAFF
DNA: TGCAGCGCGTACCGGGACGGGACGTTTGAAGCTTTCTTT

J: TRBJ2-6
size: many
D: NA
V: TRBV5-1
CDR3: CASSSPRQGDEAGANVLTF
DNA: TGCGCCAGCAGCTCCCCCCGTCAGGGAGACGAGGCTGGGGCCAACGTCCTGACTTTC

J: TRBJ2-7
size: many
D: NA
V: TRBV13
CDR3: CASSKKVTYEQYF
DNA: TGTGCCAGCAGCAAGAAGGTAACCTACGAGCAGTACTTC

J: TRBJ2-7
size: NA
D: NA
V: TRBV3-1
CDR3: CASSQGFPSAGRPYEQYF
DNA: TGTGCCAGCAGCCAAGGGTTTCCCTCAGCGGGCAGACCCTACGAGCAGTACTTC

J: TRBJ2-4
size: NA
D: TRBD1
V: TRBV2
CDR3: CASSETRQGRGYF
DNA: TGTGCCAGCAGCGAGACCAGACAGGGGCGGGGGTACTTC

J: TRBJ2-7
size: NA
D: TRBD2
V: TRBV11-2
CDR3: CASRSAGGPYEQYF
DNA: TGTGCCAGCAGATCAGCGGGGGGACCCTACGAGCAGTACTTC

J: TRBJ2-7
size: many
D: NA
V: TRBV5-1
CDR3: CASSSVDEQYF
DNA: TGCGCCAGCAGCTCTGTGGACGAGCAGTACTTC

J: TRBJ1-1
size: many
D: TRBD1
V: TRBV20-1
CDR3: CSAGASRTGENTEAFF
DNA: TGCAGTGCTGGGGCGTCGCGGACAGGAGAGAACACTGAAGCTTTCTTT

J: TRBJ2-1
size: NA
D: TRBD2
V: TRBV5-4
CDR3: CASSLLGLAGDNEQFF
DNA: TGTGCCAGCAGCTTATTAGGACTAGCGGGGGACAATGAGCAGTTCTTC

J: TRBJ1-4
size: many
D: NA
V: TRBV5-4
CDR3: CASSLRGEKLFF
DNA: TGTGCCAGCAGCTTGAGGGGAGAAAAACTGTTTTTT

J: TRBJ2-7
size: many
D: NA
V: TRBV28
CDR3: CASSPSGRSYEQYF
DNA: TGTGCCAGCAGTCCGTCGGGCAGATCCTACGAGCAGTACTTC

J: TRBJ1-3
size: many
D: NA
V: TRBV12-3/TRBV12-4
CDR3: CASSLQGSPGNTIYF
DNA: TGTGCCAGCAGTTTACAGGGCTCACCTGGAAACACCATATATTTT

J: TRBJ2-1
size: many
D: TRBD1
V: TRBV5-1
CDR3: CASSSENRGEQFF
DNA: TGCGCCAGCAGTTCCGAAAACAGGGGTGAGCAGTTCTTC

J: TRBJ1-5
size: once
D: TRBD1
V: TRBV6-1
CDR3: CASSELGQGNQPHHF
DNA: TGTGCCAGCAGTGAATTAGGACAGGGGAATCAGCCCCATCATTTT

J: TRBJ2-1
size: few
D: TRBD1
V: TRBV14
CDR3: CASSQGDRGYNEQFF
DNA: TGTGCCAGCAGCCAAGGGGACAGGGGCTACAATGAGCAGTTCTTC

J: TRBJ2-3
size: NA
D: NA
V: TRBV20-1
CDR3: CSARAGFEGGPDTQYF
DNA: TGCAGTGCTAGAGCCGGGTTTGAGGGGGGGCCAGATACGCAGTATTTT

J: TRBJ2-2
size: many
D: NA
V: TRBV5-1
CDR3: CASSWNTGELFF
DNA: TGCGCCAGCAGCTGGAACACCGGGGAGCTGTTTTTT

J: TRBJ2-5
size: many
D: NA
V: TRBV5-6
CDR3: CASSRSPETQYF
DNA: TGTGCCAGCAGCCGCTCCCCGGAGACCCAGTACTTC

J: TRBJ2-1
size: many
D: NA
V: TRBV7-8
CDR3: CASSLAPPSGEGYNEQFF
DNA: TGTGCCAGCAGCTTAGCACCACCATCGGGTGAGGGCTACAATGAGCAGTTCTTC

J: TRBJ2-1
size: NA
D: TRBD2
V: TRBV20-1
CDR3: CSASRPGTSHEQFF
DNA: TGCAGTGCTAGCCGACCCGGGACTAGCCATGAGCAGTTCTTC

J: TRBJ1-3
size: many
D: TRBD1
V: TRBV5-5
CDR3: CASSSGTGSGNTIYF
DNA: TGTGCCAGCAGCAGCGGGACAGGCTCTGGAAACACCATATATTTT

J: TRBJ2-7
size: NA
D: NA
V: TRBV18
CDR3: CASSPRQGPSYEQYF
DNA: TGTGCCAGCTCCCCACGCCAGGGCCCCAGCTACGAGCAGTACTTC

J: TRBJ2-5
size: many
D: NA
V: TRBV5-1
CDR3: CASSTAETQYF
DNA: TGCGCCAGCAGCACCGCCGAGACCCAGTACTTC

J: TRBJ1-5
size: few
D: TRBD1
V: TRBV20-1
CDR3: CSVQGVRGANQPQHF
DNA: TGCAGTGTCCAGGGGGTCCGGGGCGCCAATCAGCCCCAGCATTTT

J: TRBJ2-1
size: NA
D: TRBD2
V: TRBV5-1
CDR3: CASSLAAAGGLNEQFF
DNA: TGCGCCAGCAGCTTGGCCGCAGCGGGAGGCCTTAATGAGCAGTTCTTC

J: TRBJ2-7
size: NA
D: NA
V: TRBV28
CDR3: CASLGEISYEQYF
DNA: TGTGCATCCCTCGGGGAAATCAGCTACGAGCAGTACTTC

J: TRBJ1-1
size: many
D: NA
V: TRBV5-6
CDR3: CASSPKRRPPNTEAFF
DNA: TGTGCCAGCAGCCCCAAACGCCGTCCCCCGAACACTGAAGCTTTCTTT

J: TRBJ2-2
size: few
D: NA
V: TRBV24-1
CDR3: CATSVAGRTGELFF
DNA: TGTGCCACCAGTGTTGCGGGACGGACCGGGGAGCTGTTTTTT

J: TRBJ2-1
size: NA
D: NA
V: TRBV11-3
CDR3: CASSFAEDDEQFF
DNA: TGTGCCAGCAGCTTCGCGGAGGACGATGAGCAGTTCTTC